A single count supports the clone carrying this T cell receptor (beta chain). TCRdb's copy holds only in-frame clones and misses some; the assay was immunoSEQ multiplex PCR. The table includes just under 75,000 clones, roughly 87% detected once. The sample comes from a study of control samples from healthy donors and cancer patients. There are 15 residues in the CDR3. V was trimmed by 5 bases and J by 5 bases, leaving 15 bases between them. Germline loops: CDR1 MNHEY, CDR2 SMNVEV (reference sequence). The chain has TRBV27 and TRBJ1-4; D gene ambiguous. This sequence originates from a woman between 45 and 65 years old in good health. The material sequenced was blood. Here the CDR3 reads CASSPTGVRNEKLFF. The DNA for the CDR3 is TGTGCCAGCAGTCCCACCGGGGTGAGGAATGAAAAACTGTTTTTT.